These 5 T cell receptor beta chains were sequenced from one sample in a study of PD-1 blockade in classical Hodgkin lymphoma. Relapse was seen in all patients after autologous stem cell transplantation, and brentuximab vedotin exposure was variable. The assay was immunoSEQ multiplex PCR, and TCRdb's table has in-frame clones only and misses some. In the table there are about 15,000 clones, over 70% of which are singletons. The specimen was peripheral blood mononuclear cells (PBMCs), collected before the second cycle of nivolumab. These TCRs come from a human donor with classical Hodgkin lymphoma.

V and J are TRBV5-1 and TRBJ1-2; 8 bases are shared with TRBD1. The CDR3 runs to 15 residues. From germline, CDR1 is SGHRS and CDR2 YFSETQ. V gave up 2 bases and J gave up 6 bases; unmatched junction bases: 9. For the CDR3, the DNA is TGCGCCAGCAGCTTAAATCCGGACAGGGCGAATGGCTACACCTTC. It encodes CASSLNPDRANGYTF.

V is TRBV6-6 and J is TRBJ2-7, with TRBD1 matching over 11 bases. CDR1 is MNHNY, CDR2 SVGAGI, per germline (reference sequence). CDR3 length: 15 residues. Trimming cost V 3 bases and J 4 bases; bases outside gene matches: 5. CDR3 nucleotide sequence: TGTGCCAGCAGTTATCGGGACAGGGGGTGGTACGAGCAGTACTTC. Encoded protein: CASSYRDRGWYEQYF.

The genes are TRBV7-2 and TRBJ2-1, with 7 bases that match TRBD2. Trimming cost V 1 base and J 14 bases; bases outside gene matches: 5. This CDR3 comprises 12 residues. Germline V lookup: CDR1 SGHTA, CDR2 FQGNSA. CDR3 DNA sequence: TGTGCCAGCAGCTTAGGGAGCGGGATCAAGTTCTTC. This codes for CASSLGSGIKFF.

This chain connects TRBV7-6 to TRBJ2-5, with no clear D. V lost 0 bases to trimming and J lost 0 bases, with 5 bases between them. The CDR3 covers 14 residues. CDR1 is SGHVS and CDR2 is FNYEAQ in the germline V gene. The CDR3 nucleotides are TGTGCCAGCAGCTTAGCGCCCGACCAAGAGACCCAGTACTTC. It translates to CASSLAPDQETQYF.

The CDR3 sequence is CASSQGIPPYEQYF. CDR3 nucleotide sequence: TGTGCCAGCAGCCAGGGGATTCCTCCCTACGAGCAGTACTTC. V and J are TRBV25-1 and TRBJ2-7; perhaps TRBD1 as D (6 bases). V lost 6 bases and J lost 2, with 14 bases in between. CDR3 length: 14 amino acids. Germline V gene data show CDR1 as MGHDK and CDR2 as SYGVNS.